A selection of T cell receptor beta chains follows, all from one sample in a study of breast tumors, draining lymph nodes, adjacent tissues. TCRdb re-called the multiplex PCR reads with MiXCR, one entry per CDR3 protein. The table lists 150,000 to 200,000 distinct CDR3 sequences, about 30% of them singletons. Source material: axillary lymph node tissue. The source is a female donor with breast cancer. Some clones in this sample may be carry-over from other donors' samples. The conserved cysteine and the conserved F or W are not part of the CDR3 here.

v_call	j_call	cdr3_length	cdr3_aa
TRBV6-1	TRBJ2-3	11	ASNPTQADTQY
TRBV5-1	TRBJ1-4	14	ASSRGQGSTNEKLF
TRBV6-5	TRBJ2-5	13	ASSYGGGLQETQY
TRBV5-6	TRBJ2-3	15	ASSLPGTAFSTGTQY
TRBV19	TRBJ1-4	13	ASSATGTGDEKLF
TRBV2	TRBJ1-4	17	ASSERRGRSLWDNEKLF
TRBV19	TRBJ2-6	12	ASSIRAGANVLT
TRBV12-3/TRBV12-4	TRBJ2-2	16	ASRRKPMGGANTGELF
TRBV2	TRBJ1-5	13	ASRSGTGLEQPQH
TRBV15	TRBJ2-3	13	ATIPGQGGTDTQY
TRBV6-1	TRBJ1-4	13	ASSDVGAPNEKLF
TRBV29-1	TRBJ1-2	12	SVGAYEGLSGYT
TRBV6-1	TRBJ1-5	15	ASSGGNRVGGNQPQH
TRBV7-9	TRBJ1-2	14	ASSLVGTGRDYGYT
TRBV9	TRBJ2-1	13	ANLAGEISFNEPF
TRBV11-2	TRBJ2-7	15	ASSLVGMGTGYYEQY
TRBV12-5	TRBJ2-1	11	ASGLDWGDEQF
TRBV6-1	TRBJ1-5	12	AAGLTGGKQPQH
TRBV27	TRBJ1-4	12	ASSFTRGNEKLF
TRBV19	TRBJ1-4	7	ASSDKLF
TRBV12-3/TRBV12-4	TRBJ2-5	13	ASFTFGGGQETQY
TRBV15	TRBJ1-1	13	ATSRTFGYNTEAF
TRBV19	TRBJ2-5	11	AGSFRSQETQY
TRBV5-1	TRBJ1-6	13	ASSWGTGNNSPLH
TRBV20-1	TRBJ2-6	11	SARGGGTNTEA
TRBV27	TRBJ1-2	13	ASKLISAVHYGYT